These 21 T cell receptor beta chains originate from one sample sequenced in a study of response to subunit inactivated influenza vaccine. TCRdb redid the calling of the RT-PCR reads with MiXCR, one entry per CDR3 protein. The data hold more than 450,000 distinct CDR3 sequences, with over 9.5% observed a single time. Sequencing was performed on PBMCs from blood, taken on the day of vaccination. All receptors derive from a man aged 45-60 years who received an inactivated influenza vaccine.

The gene calls are TRBV12-3 or TRBV12-4 and TRBJ1-6; possible D gene TRBD1, 6 bases. This CDR3 has 14 amino acids. V lost 6 bases, J lost 6 bases, and 12 bases lay in between. The CDR3 nucleotides read TGTGCCAGCAGAACCAGGGGTGGTAATTCACCCCTCCACTTT. Translation gives CASRTRGGNSPLHF.

Ten or more counts support this clonotype. This chain links TRBV7-9 with TRBJ2-1; D possibly matches TRBD1 or TRBD2 (5 bases each). V was trimmed by 3 bases and J by 6 bases, leaving 15 bases between them. The CDR3 extends over 15 amino acids. CDR1 SEHNR and CDR2 FQNEAQ come from the germline V gene (reference sequence). The CDR3 DNA follows: TGTGCCAGCAGCTTTGGGGGTATCCGGGCCAATGAGCAGTTCTTC. This encodes CASSFGGIRANEQFF.

This clonotype was counted a few times. The chain joins TRBV7-2 to TRBJ2-3; TRBD2 might be the D (6 bases). The germline V gene encodes CDR1 SGHTA and CDR2 FQGNSA. The V gene lost 4 bases and the J gene lost 1 base, with 12 bases spanning the gap. This CDR3 contains 15 residues. For the CDR3, the DNA is TGTGCCAGCAGCTCAGACGCGGGGCGCACAGATACGCAGTATTTT. Residues: CASSSDAGRTDTQYF.

This chain uses TRBV11-2 with TRBJ2-2, with D possibly being TRBD1 (6 bases). The CDR3 covers 14 residues. Germline V gives CDR1 SGHAT, CDR2 FQNNGV. Trimming left V 7 bases short and J 4 bases short, with 13 bases between. The CDR3 sequence: CASTQGPSTGELFF. Written as DNA, the CDR3 is TGTGCCAGCACCCAGGGGCCTAGCACCGGGGAGCTGTTTTTT.

This rearrangement joins TRBV2 to TRBJ2-2, with TRBD1 as a possible D gene (5 bases). Germline V gene data show CDR1 as SNHLY and CDR2 as FYNNEI. The CDR3 sequence is 17 residues long. Deletions cut 1 base from V and 5 bases from J, with 17 bases between. CDR3 loop: CASSEGGRASRTGELFF. The CDR3 nucleotides read TGTGCCAGCAGTGAAGGAGGCAGGGCATCGCGGACCGGGGAGCTGTTTTTT.

The DNA of the CDR3 is TGTGCCAGCCGGCCGAGGTTCTCAGCGGGGGGTTCGAACACCGGGGAGCTGTTTTTT. Its translation: CASRPRFSAGGSNTGELFF. V usage is TRBV7-6 and J usage is TRBJ2-2; 9 bases match TRBD2. Germline V gene lookup returns CDR1 SGHVS and CDR2 FNYEAQ. The CDR3 runs to 19 residues. Unmatched junction bases numbered 16, after V lost 8 bases and J lost 0 bases.

This clonotype was detected ten times or more. CDR3 residues: CASKERRTYNEQFF. CDR3 nucleotide sequence: TGTGCCAGCAAGGAGCGGAGGACCTACAATGAGCAGTTCTTC. This rearrangement joins TRBV27 to TRBJ2-1, with TRBD2 as a possible D gene (5 bases). The CDR3 is made up of 14 amino acids. V lost 7 bases and J 2 bases, leaving 12 bases between the germline ends. Looked up from germline, CDR1 is MNHEY and CDR2 is SMNVEV (reference sequence).

This clonotype was counted at least ten times. The chain combines TRBV20-1 with TRBJ2-7, with 8 bases lining up with TRBD1. V lost 5 bases to trimming and J lost 3 bases; unmatched junction nucleotides: 6. This CDR3 contains 13 residues. Germline CDR1 and CDR2: DFQATT and SNEGSKA (reference sequence). CDR3: CSAVTGGVYEQYF. The CDR3 DNA sequence: TGCAGTGCTGTAACAGGGGGAGTCTACGAGCAGTACTTC.

This clonotype was recorded at least ten times. The chain recombines TRBV27 with TRBJ2-7; 7 bases line up with TRBD2. Germline trimming cut 2 bases from V and 3 bases from J; bases unmatched to any gene: 7. From germline, CDR1 is MNHEY and CDR2 SMNVEV (reference sequence). The CDR3 spans 15 residues. CDR3 in amino acids: CASSLRASGNYEQYF. DNA of the CDR3: TGTGCCAGCAGTTTAAGGGCTAGCGGAAACTACGAGCAGTACTTC.

The sample holds a few counts of this clonotype. V usage is TRBV18 and J usage is TRBJ2-7, with 7 bases identical to TRBD1. With V trimmed by 3 bases and J by 8 bases, 10 bases remained unmatched. This CDR3 region has 14 residues. In germline, CDR1 is KGHSH, CDR2 LQKENI. The CDR3 coding sequence is TGTGCCAGCTCACCCGCCGGGACAGCAAAGCAGCAGTACTTC. This gives the protein CASSPAGTAKQQYF.

The chain couples TRBV11-2 to TRBJ2-5; 8 positions match TRBD2. The CDR3 runs 16 residues. The V gene end was trimmed by 5 bases and the J gene end by 5 bases; junction bases not matched to a gene: 13. CDR1 is SGHAT, CDR2 FQNNGV, per germline. CDR3 bases: TGTGCCAGCAGCGTTTACCTCGGGGGGGGTAGGGAGACCCAGTACTTC. Its translation: CASSVYLGGGRETQYF.

This clonotype was observed at least ten times. This chain connects TRBV20-1 to TRBJ1-4; unclear D gene. The CDR3 totals 11 residues. V was clipped by 0 bases and J by 14 bases, with 10 bases between them. The germline V gene encodes CDR1 DFQATT and CDR2 SNEGSKA (reference sequence). The chain's CDR3 is CSAREKADLFF. DNA of the CDR3: TGCAGTGCTAGAGAAAAGGCTGATCTGTTTTTT.

This clonotype was counted only a few times. This sequence joins TRBV4-2 and TRBJ1-1, with D possibly TRBD1 on 5 matching bases. This CDR3 has 15 residues. Trimming took 0 bases from V and 5 from J, leaving 13 bases between them. Germline V CDR1 and CDR2: LGHNA, YNFKEQ. The CDR3 sequence is CASSQDPQGGTEAFF. CDR3 DNA sequence: TGTGCCAGCAGCCAAGATCCGCAGGGAGGGACTGAAGCTTTCTTT.

This chain connects TRBV7-2 to TRBJ2-2, with TRBD2 matching 8 bases. The ends lost 5 bases at V and 4 bases at J; junction bases unmatched: 6. This CDR3 comprises 15 residues. The germline V gene has CDR1 SGHTA and CDR2 FQGNSA. CDR3: CASSARGGFTGELFF. The DNA for the CDR3 is TGTGCCAGCAGCGCCCGGGGGGGGTTCACCGGGGAGCTGTTTTTT.

This chain connects TRBV10-3 to TRBJ2-1; 11 nucleotides agree with TRBD2. The CDR3 sequence is 16 residues long. The junction had 9 bases not matched to a gene; V was cut back by 4 bases and J by 7 bases. Germline values: CDR1 ENHRY, CDR2 SYGVKD. In nucleotides, the CDR3 is TGTGCCATCAGTGGTCCAACTAGCGGGGGATTAAATGAGCAGTTCTTC. Amino acids: CAISGPTSGGLNEQFF.

This clonotype has a handful of counts. V usage is TRBV7-2 and J usage is TRBJ2-1; 7 nucleotides agree with TRBD1. The CDR3 length is 16 residues. CDR1 SGHTA and CDR2 FQGNSA come from the germline V gene. V was clipped by 1 base and J by 6 bases; unmatched bases: 9. This chain's CDR3 is CASSLVRQGIGNEQFF. The CDR3 DNA reads as TGTGCCAGCAGCTTAGTCAGACAGGGAATAGGCAATGAGCAGTTCTTC.

The rearrangement links TRBV5-6 to TRBJ2-1, with D unclear. Trimming pared 0 bases from V and 4 bases from J, leaving 11 bases between. The CDR3 sequence is 15 residues long. CDR1 is SGHDT, CDR2 YYEEEE, per germline. This CDR3 reads CASSLGRHPYNEQFF. The CDR3 DNA sequence: TGTGCCAGCAGCTTGGGGCGGCACCCTTACAATGAGCAGTTCTTC.

The chain carries TRBV7-3 and TRBJ2-6; the D is unclear. V lost 4 bases, J lost 0 bases, and 16 bases lay in between. The CDR3 has 18 residues. Germline V gene lookup returns CDR1 SGHTA and CDR2 FQGTGA. Here the CDR3 DNA reads TGTGCCAGCAGCTCACTCAATTATAGGAGCTCTGGGGCCAACGTCCTGACTTTC. This codes for CASSSLNYRSSGANVLTF. Based on the CDR3 plus reference TRBV7-3 and TRBJ2-6, the full variable domain is GAGVSQTPSNKVTEKGKYVELRCDPISGHTALYWYRQSLGQGPEFLIYFQGTGAADDSGLPNDRFFAVRPEGSVSTLKIQRTERGDSAVYLCASSSLNYRSSGANVLTFGAGSRLTVL.

The chain links TRBV6-1 to TRBJ2-3; the match to TRBD1 covers 8 bases. The CDR3 covers 15 residues. Trimming removed 5 bases from V and 2 bases from J; junction bases left unmatched: 6. Germline assignment: CDR1 MNHNS and CDR2 SASEGT. The chain's CDR3 is CASSRDRRNTDTQYF. CDR3 coding DNA: TGTGCCAGCAGTCGGGACAGGAGAAACACAGATACGCAGTATTTT.

The V call is TRBV12-3 or TRBV12-4, the J call TRBJ2-7; a weak D match, TRBD2 (5 bases). V was pared by 3 bases and J by 6 bases, with 15 bases between. The CDR3 length is 14 residues. CDR3 sequence: CASSFSRRIPEQYF. CDR3 DNA sequence: TGTGCCAGCAGTTTCAGCCGGAGGATTCCCGAGCAGTACTTC.

This clonotype appeared many times. The rearrangement links TRBV11-2 to TRBJ1-4; possible D gene TRBD1, 5 bases. The germline V and J ends were trimmed by 5 bases and 7 bases, with 14 bases remaining between them. The CDR3 covers 14 residues. Per germline, CDR1 SGHAT and CDR2 FQNNGV. Here the CDR3 DNA reads TGTGCCAGCAGCCGAGGGGCAATACGTGAAAAACTGTTTTTT. Translating it yields CASSRGAIREKLFF.